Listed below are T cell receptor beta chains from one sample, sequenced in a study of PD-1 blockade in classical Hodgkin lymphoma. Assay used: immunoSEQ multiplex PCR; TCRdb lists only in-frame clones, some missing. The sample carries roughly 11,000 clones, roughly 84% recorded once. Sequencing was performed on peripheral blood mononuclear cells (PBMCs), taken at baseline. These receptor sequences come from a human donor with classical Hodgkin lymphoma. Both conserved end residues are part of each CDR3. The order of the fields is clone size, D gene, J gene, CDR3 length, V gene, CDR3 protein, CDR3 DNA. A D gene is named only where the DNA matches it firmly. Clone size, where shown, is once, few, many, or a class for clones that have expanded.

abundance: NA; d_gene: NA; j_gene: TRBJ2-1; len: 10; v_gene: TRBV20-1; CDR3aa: CSARDNEQFF; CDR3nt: TGCAGTGCTAGAGACAATGAGCAGTTCTTC
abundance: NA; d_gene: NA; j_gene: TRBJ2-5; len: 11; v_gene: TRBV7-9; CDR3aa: CASSRTAPQYF; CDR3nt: TGTGCCAGCAGCAGGACTGCGCCCCAGTACTTC
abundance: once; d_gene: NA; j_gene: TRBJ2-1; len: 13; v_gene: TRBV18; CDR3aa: CASSPPEWESQFF; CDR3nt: TGTGCCAGCTCACCACCGGAGTGGGAGAGTCAGTTCTTC
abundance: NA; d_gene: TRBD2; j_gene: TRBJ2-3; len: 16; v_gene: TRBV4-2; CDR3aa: CASSQGAAGGTDTQYF; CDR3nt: TGTGCCAGCAGCCAAGGCGCAGCGGGGGGCACAGATACGCAGTATTTT
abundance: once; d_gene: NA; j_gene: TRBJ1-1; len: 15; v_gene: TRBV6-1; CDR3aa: CAISDTGTVNTEAFF; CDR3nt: TGTGCCATCAGTGATACCGGGACGGTGAACACTGAAGCTTTCTTT
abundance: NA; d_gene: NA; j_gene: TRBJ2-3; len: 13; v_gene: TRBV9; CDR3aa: CASSVGSPDTQYF; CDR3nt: TGTGCCAGCAGCGTAGGGAGTCCAGATACGCAGTATTTT
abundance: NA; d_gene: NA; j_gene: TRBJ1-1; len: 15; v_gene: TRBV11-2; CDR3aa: CASRLNHGRSTEAFF; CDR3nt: TGTGCCAGCAGACTAAACCATGGCAGGAGCACTGAAGCTTTCTTT
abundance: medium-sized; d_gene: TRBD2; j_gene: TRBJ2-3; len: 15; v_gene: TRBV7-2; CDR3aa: CASSFDSGGTDTQYF; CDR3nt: TGTGCCAGCAGCTTTGATAGCGGGGGTACAGATACGCAGTATTTT
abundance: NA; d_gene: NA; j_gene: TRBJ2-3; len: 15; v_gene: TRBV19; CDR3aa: CASSIPGTSTDTQYF; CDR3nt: TGTGCCAGTAGTATCCCCGGAACTAGCACAGATACGCAGTATTTT
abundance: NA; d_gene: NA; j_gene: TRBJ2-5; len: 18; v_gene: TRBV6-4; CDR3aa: CASSEPKSGPSRAETQYF; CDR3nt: TGTGCCAGCAGTGAACCCAAGTCGGGACCGTCTCGAGCGGAGACCCAGTACTTC
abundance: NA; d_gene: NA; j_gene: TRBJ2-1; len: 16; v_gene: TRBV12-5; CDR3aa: CASGPGRVERNNEQFF; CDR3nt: TGTGCTAGTGGCCCAGGTAGGGTTGAACGGAACAATGAGCAGTTCTTC
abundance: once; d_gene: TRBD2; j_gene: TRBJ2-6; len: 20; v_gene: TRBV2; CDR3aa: CASSRTTSGGANSGANVLTF; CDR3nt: TGTGCCAGCAGCCGAACCACTAGCGGGGGGGCGAACTCTGGGGCCAACGTCCTGACTTTC
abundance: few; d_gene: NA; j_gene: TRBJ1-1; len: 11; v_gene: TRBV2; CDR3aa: CASSYDGEAFF; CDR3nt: TGTGCCAGCAGTTACGACGGTGAAGCTTTCTTT
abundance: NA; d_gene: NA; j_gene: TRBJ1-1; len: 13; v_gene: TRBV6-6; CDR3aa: CASTPRSNTEAFF; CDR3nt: TGTGCCAGCACCCCTCGCTCGAACACTGAAGCTTTCTTT
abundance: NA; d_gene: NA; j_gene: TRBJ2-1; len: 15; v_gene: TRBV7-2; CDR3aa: CASSAVGSSYNEQFF; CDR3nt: TGTGCCAGCAGCGCCGTGGGGAGCTCCTACAATGAGCAGTTCTTC
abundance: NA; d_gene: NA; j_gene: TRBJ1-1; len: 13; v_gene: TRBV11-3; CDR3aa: CASSSEGNTEAFF; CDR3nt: TGTGCCAGCAGCTCAGAGGGGAACACTGAAGCTTTCTTT
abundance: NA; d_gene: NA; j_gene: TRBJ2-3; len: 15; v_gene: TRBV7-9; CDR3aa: CASSLGDFSTDTQYF; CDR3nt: TGTGCCAGCAGCTTAGGGGACTTCAGCACAGATACGCAGTATTTT
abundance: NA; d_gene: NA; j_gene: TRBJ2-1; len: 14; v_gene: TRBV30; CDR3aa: CAWSFDTGVHEQFF; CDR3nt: TGTGCCTGGAGTTTTGATACGGGGGTTCATGAGCAGTTCTTC
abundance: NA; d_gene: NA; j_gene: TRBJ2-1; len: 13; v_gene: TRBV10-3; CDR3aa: CAIRGDDYNEQFF; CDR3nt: TGTGCCATTCGGGGAGACGATTACAATGAGCAGTTCTTC
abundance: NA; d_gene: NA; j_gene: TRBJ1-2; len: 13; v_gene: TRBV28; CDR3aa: CASRAGTTRGYTF; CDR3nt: TGTGCCAGCAGAGCCGGGACAACCCGAGGCTACACCTTC
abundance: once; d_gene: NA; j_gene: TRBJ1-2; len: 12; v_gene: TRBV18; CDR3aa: CASSPREGGYTF; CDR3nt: TGTGCCAGCTCACCAAGGGAAGGAGGCTACACCTTC
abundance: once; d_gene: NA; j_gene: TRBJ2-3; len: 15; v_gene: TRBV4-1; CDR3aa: CASSQDRGAGDTQYF; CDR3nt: TGCGCCAGCAGCCAAGATCGGGGAGCGGGAGATACGCAGTATTTT
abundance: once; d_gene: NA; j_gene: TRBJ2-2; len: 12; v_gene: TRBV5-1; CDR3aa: CASRPGAGELFF; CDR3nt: TGCGCCAGCCGCCCCGGGGCTGGGGAGCTGTTTTTT
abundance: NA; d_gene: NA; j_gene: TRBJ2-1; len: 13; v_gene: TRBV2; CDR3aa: CASYTLTGSEQFF; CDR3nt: TGTGCCAGTTATACCTTGACCGGGAGTGAGCAGTTCTTC